These 8 T cell receptor beta chains were sequenced from one sample in a study of cytomegalovirus exposure and HLA in healthy donors. The PCR had 60 Vbeta and 13 Jbeta primers. Here immunoSEQ multiplex PCR was the method, and the copy in TCRdb shows in-frame clones only, minus some. This sample yields 100,000 to 150,000 clones, of which 78% are seen a single time; just under 6.5% belongs to the top ten. Sequenced: PBMCs. The receptors shown here come from a woman between 35 and 50 years old in good health and CMV-seronegative.

This rearrangement joins TRBV6-5 to TRBJ1-2; no firm D call. V shed 0 bases and J shed 8 bases, with 10 bases lying between them. Germline V CDR1 and CDR2: MNHEY, SVGAGI. CDR3 size: 13 residues. In DNA form, the CDR3 reads TGTGCCAGCAGTTACTCTTTTTCCGTGGGCTACACCTTC. Protein: CASSYSFSVGYTF.

This chain joins TRBV21-1 and TRBJ2-7; the tabulated D call, TRBD2, remains unverified against the DNA. TRBV21-1 is described as a pseudogene. This CDR3 has 19 residues. CDR3 amino acids: CASSIHLTRLAGSSYEQYF. In nucleotides, the CDR3 is TGTGCCAGCAGCATCCACTTAACCAGACTAGCGGGGAGCTCCTACGAGCAGTACTTC.

This chain connects TRBV2 to TRBJ2-7; D unresolved. Trimming removed 2 bases from V and 3 bases from J, with 2 bases in between. CDR3 size: 11 residues. Germline CDR1 reads SNHLY; CDR2 reads FYNNEI. CDR3 nucleotide sequence: TGTGCCAGCAGTGAACTCTACGAGCAGTACTTC. Translated, it gives CASSELYEQYF. The complete variable domain, with remaining parts taken from reference TRBV2 and TRBJ2-7, reads EPEVTQTPSHQVTQMGQEVILRCVPISNHLYFYWYRQILGQKVEFLVSFYNNEISEKSEIFDDQFSVERPDGSNFTLKIRSTKLEDSAMYFCASSELYEQYFGPGTRLTVT.

The rearrangement uses TRBV14 and TRBJ1-1; D might be TRBD1 (6 bases). The V and J ends lost 6 bases and 8 bases respectively, with 13 bases between them. Looked up from germline, CDR1 is SGHDN and CDR2 is FVKESK. The CDR3 extends over 12 amino acids. CDR3 sequence reads: CASSRDIGEAFF. The DNA of the CDR3 is TGTGCCAGCAGTCGGGACATTGGGGAAGCTTTCTTT.

The J gene is TRBJ1-1, the V gene TRBV28; the match to TRBD1 covers 12 bases. V dropped 3 bases and J dropped 11; count of bases not matched to a gene: 10. The CDR3 length is 15 residues. The germline V gene has CDR1 MDHEN and CDR2 SYDVKM. CDR3 sequence: CASSFNPGTGGWAFF. The CDR3, as DNA: TGTGCCAGCAGTTTCAACCCCGGGACAGGGGGCTGGGCTTTCTTT.

The gene calls are TRBV19 and TRBJ1-5; the match to TRBD1 covers 8 bases. The V and J ends lost 1 base and 7 bases, in that order; junction bases with no gene match: 9. Germline V CDR1 and CDR2: LNHDA, SQIVND (reference sequence). This CDR3 contains 16 residues. The CDR3 is CASSIAGRGRGQPQHF. The DNA for the CDR3 is TGTGCCAGTAGTATAGCGGGCAGGGGGCGCGGGCAGCCCCAGCATTTT.

This chain joins TRBV28 and TRBJ2-1; the match to TRBD2 covers 7 bases. Trimming removed 11 bases from V and 0 bases from J; junction bases left unmatched: 10. Germline V gives CDR1 MDHEN, CDR2 SYDVKM. The CDR3 runs to 15 residues. Here the CDR3 reads CAEGSGGPSYNEQFF. CDR3 bases: TGTGCCGAGGGGTCGGGAGGCCCCTCCTACAATGAGCAGTTCTTC. Using reference TRBV28 and TRBJ2-1 for the parts outside the CDR3, the full variable domain is DVKVTQSSRYLVKRTGEKVFLECVQDMDHENMFWYRQDPGLGLRLIYFSYDVKMKEKGDIPEGYSVSREKKERFSLILESASTNQTSMYLCAEGSGGPSYNEQFFGPGTRLTVL.

A few counts support this clone. The rearrangement joins TRBV7-6 to TRBJ1-2, with 7 bases lining up with TRBD1. The V segment lost 5 bases and the J segment 2 bases; nucleotides outside the gene matches: 5. Germline V gene data show CDR1 as SGHVS and CDR2 as FNYEAQ. This CDR3 comprises 14 residues. The CDR3 nucleotides read TGTGCCAGCAGCCCGCAGACAGGGAACTATGGCTACACCTTC. This translates into CASSPQTGNYGYTF.